Below, 22 T cell receptor beta chains from the same sample are listed, as sequenced in a study of CXCR3-negative and CXCR3-positive naive CD8 T cells. Each TRB cDNA library was prepared by 5' RACE (with UMI labels). TCRdb derives one entry per CDR3 protein from the 5' RACE reads, leaving out DNA. The sample features about 89,000 distinct CDR3 sequences, with 0.53% in its top ten. General study points: Higher TRB CDR3 hydrophobicity marked CXCR3-positive naive cells relative to CXCR3-negative naive cells.

Their specific antigens are unknown. The sample was naive CXCR3+ CD8+ T cells from blood. This sample's subset: CD45RO-CCR7+CD27+CD95- naive CD8+ T cells expressing CXCR3 (TNR3+). These TCRs come from a human donor in good health. Some clones in this sample may be carry-over from other donors' samples.

This rearrangement joins TRBV25-1 to TRBJ1-5; the TCRdb D gene call, TRBD1, has no DNA to confirm it. CDR3 length equals 21 residues. Germline CDR1 reads MGHDK; CDR2 reads SYGVNS. This CDR3 is CASSESPRQRVYIYSNQPQHF.

The CDR3 region is CAISEWDPGELFF. This chain uses TRBV10-3 with TRBJ2-2. The CDR3 contains 13 residues. Germline V gives CDR1 ENHRY, CDR2 SYGVKD.

This chain uses TRBV4-3 with TRBJ2-1; there is no DNA to check the TCRdb D call of TRBD2. The CDR3 is made up of 19 amino acids. CDR1 LGHNA and CDR2 YSLEER come from the germline V gene. CDR3 protein: CASSPRLAGLGGPYNEQFF.

CDR3 sequence reads: CASRKSKDGHPQETQYF. The V call is TRBV7-6, the J call TRBJ2-5; TCRdb names TRBD1, which stays unverified in the absence of DNA. Germline V lookup: CDR1 SGHVS, CDR2 FNYEAQ. The CDR3 is 17 residues long.

The chain links TRBV7-2 to TRBJ1-3; TCRdb reports TRBD1, a call that lacks DNA to check it against. This CDR3 contains 20 residues. CDR1 and CDR2 (germline): SGHTA, FQGNSA. CDR3 region: CASSFGWWTGGAISGNTIYF.

Here the CDR3 reads CASSLVGELYNEQFF. This chain connects TRBV7-2 to TRBJ2-1. The CDR3 is 15 residues long. The germline V gene encodes CDR1 SGHTA and CDR2 FQGNSA.

The chain couples TRBV7-9 to TRBJ2-7; no DNA is available, so the TRBD1 call from TCRdb remains unchecked. The V gene's germline CDR1 is SEHNR and CDR2 FQNEAQ (reference sequence). The CDR3 extends over 14 amino acids. The CDR3 protein is CASSQPGQVYEQYF.

V gene TRBV12-3 or TRBV12-4 combines with J gene TRBJ2-1; with no DNA, the TCRdb D assignment of TRBD1 cannot be verified. This CDR3 has 13 residues. CDR3 region: CASSFGGDNEQFF.

V is TRBV7-2 and J is TRBJ2-5; the TCRdb D gene call, TRBD1, has no DNA to confirm it. Per the germline V gene, CDR1 is SGHTA and CDR2 is FQGNSA. CDR3 length: 12 amino acids. The CDR3 loop reads CASSWGVGDQYF. The complete variable domain, with remaining parts taken from reference TRBV7-2 and TRBJ2-5, reads GAGVSQSPSNKVTEKGKDVELRCDPISGHTALYWYRQSLGQGLEFLIYFQGNSAPDKSGLPSDRFSAERTGGSVSTLTIQRTQQEDSAVYLCASSWGVGDQYFGPGTRLLVL.

The chain employs TRBV7-9 and TRBJ2-3; TCRdb reports TRBD2, a call that lacks DNA to check it against. From germline, CDR1 is SEHNR and CDR2 FQNEAQ (reference sequence). The CDR3 has 19 residues. CDR3 residues: CASSLAWADSSHLTDTQYF.

V is TRBV7-8 and J is TRBJ2-7; no DNA is available, so the TRBD1 call from TCRdb remains unchecked. CDR1 is SGHVS and CDR2 is FQNEAQ in the germline V gene. The CDR3 loop spans 14 amino acids. Here the CDR3 reads CASSPPSVKAEQYF. Filled out from reference TRBV7-8 and TRBJ2-7, the complete variable domain reads GAGVSQSPRYKVAKRGQDVALRCDPISGHVSLFWYQQALGQGPEFLTYFQNEAQLDKSGLPSDRFFAERPEGSVSTLKIQRTQQEDSAVYLCASSPPSVKAEQYFGPGTRLTVT.

The chain has TRBV20-1 and TRBJ2-2. CDR1 is DFQATT and CDR2 is SNEGSKA in the germline V gene (reference sequence). CDR3 length: 11 residues. The CDR3 reads CSARDLSELFF.

The chain couples TRBV28 to TRBJ2-7; the TRBD1 assignment by TCRdb is unverifiable without DNA. This CDR3 comprises 18 residues. Germline lookup yields CDR1 MDHEN and CDR2 SYDVKM. This CDR3 reads CASTSRPGAWAGGYEQYF.

The chain joins TRBV6-2 or TRBV6-3 to TRBJ2-3; TCRdb returns TRBD1, unconfirmable since there is no DNA. The CDR3 has 13 amino acids. Germline V gives CDR1 MNHEY, CDR2 SVGEGT. The CDR3 loop reads CASREDITDTQYF.

The rearrangement uses TRBV4-3 and TRBJ2-7; the D call of TRBD1 rests on TCRdb alone, since no DNA is present to check it. Germline V lookup: CDR1 LGHNA, CDR2 YSLEER. The length of the CDR3 is 16 residues. The CDR3 region is CASSQGVGTGVYEQYF.

The genes are TRBV7-9 and TRBJ2-7; TCRdb outputs TRBD2, but without DNA this stays unchecked. There are 15 residues in the CDR3. Germline V CDR1 and CDR2: SEHNR, FQNEAQ (reference sequence). CDR3 sequence reads: CASSLSGLAGDEQYF.

The J gene is TRBJ2-1, the V gene TRBV4-2. Germline V CDR1 and CDR2: LGHNA, YNFKEQ. The CDR3 has 13 amino acids. The CDR3 reads CASKTGSNNEQLF.

This chain links TRBV29-1 with TRBJ2-7. The CDR3 totals 11 residues. Looked up from germline, CDR1 is SQVTM and CDR2 is ANQGSEA. The CDR3 sequence: CSILDTEEQYF.

The chain uses TRBV7-8 and TRBJ2-1; TCRdb lists TRBD2, though no DNA is available to test this call. Germline CDR1 and CDR2: SGHVS and FQNEAQ. The CDR3 runs 15 residues. CDR3 loop: CASSLAILVRNEQFF. The full variable domain, completed using reference TRBV7-8 and TRBJ2-1, is GAGVSQSPRYKVAKRGQDVALRCDPISGHVSLFWYQQALGQGPEFLTYFQNEAQLDKSGLPSDRFFAERPEGSVSTLKIQRTQQEDSAVYLCASSLAILVRNEQFFGPGTRLTVL.

V gene TRBV29-1 combines with J gene TRBJ2-7; TCRdb calls TRBD1, which cannot be checked without DNA. Germline values: CDR1 SQVTM, CDR2 ANQGSEA. The CDR3 has 12 amino acids. This CDR3 is CSVEDGRGNVRF.

The chain carries TRBV29-1 and TRBJ2-7. The CDR3 is 15 amino acids. Per the germline V gene, CDR1 is SQVTM and CDR2 is ANQGSEA. CDR3 residues: CSVEDRPGVSYEQYF.

The gene calls are TRBV28 and TRBJ2-5; as DNA is missing, the TRBD2 call by TCRdb cannot be tested. CDR3 length equals 15 residues. CDR1 MDHEN and CDR2 SYDVKM come from the germline V gene. The CDR3 here is CASSLTPRYQETQYF.